A selection of T cell receptor beta chains follows, all from one sample in a study of memory CD4+ T cells and cytomegalovirus serostatus. TCRdb keeps only in-frame clones here, not all; method: immunoSEQ multiplex PCR. Counted here are tens of thousands of clones, around four fifths occurring once; the ten biggest clones make up over 0.55%. Sequenced: memory CD4+ T cells from blood. These receptors were obtained from an adult in good health and CMV-seronegative. Some clones in this sample may be carry-over from other donors' samples. The CDR3 runs from the conserved cysteine through the conserved F or W. D genes are given only for firm matches. A row's size may be missing; if present it is once, few, many or a size class.

V gene	J gene	D gene	clone size	CDR3 DNA	CDR3 protein
TRBV9	TRBJ1-4	TRBD1	-	TGTGCCAGCAGCGTAGATGGGACAGGAGGCGAAAAACTGTTTTTT	CASSVDGTGGEKLFF
TRBV30	TRBJ1-6	-	-	TGTGCCTGGAGTCCAGTGAACTCCTATAATTCACCCCTCCACTTT	CAWSPVNSYNSPLHF
TRBV21-1	TRBJ2-4	-	-	TGTGCCAGCAGCAAGGGGGGCAAGGGATCCAAAAACATTCAGTACTTC	CASSKGGKGSKNIQYF
TRBV18	TRBJ1-1	TRBD1	few	TGTGCCAGCTCACCAGAGACAGGGATGAACACTGAAGCTTTCTTT	CASSPETGMNTEAFF
TRBV6-1	TRBJ2-4	-	-	TGTGCCAGCAGTGAGAGGGGTGCCAAAAACATTCAGTACTTC	CASSERGAKNIQYF
TRBV5-1	TRBJ1-2	TRBD1	-	TGCGCCAGCAGCTATAGACAGGGACTGAACTATGGCTACACCTTC	CASSYRQGLNYGYTF
TRBV18	TRBJ1-3	-	-	TGTGCCAGCTCACCATCCCACGGAACCTCTTCTGGAAACACCATATATTTT	CASSPSHGTSSGNTIYF
TRBV5-1	TRBJ1-4	-	-	TGCGCCAGTTCTGGGGGCGGGAATGAAAAACTGTTTTTT	CASSGGGNEKLFF
TRBV2	TRBJ2-7	-	-	TGTGCCAGCAGTATAGCGCCGTCGACCTACGAGCAGTACTTC	CASSIAPSTYEQYF
TRBV5-4	TRBJ1-6	-	-	TGTGCCAGCAGCTTGTTTGGCAGGGTGGCTAATTCACCCCTCCACTTT	CASSLFGRVANSPLHF
TRBV16	TRBJ2-7	TRBD2	-	TGTGCCAGCAGCCTTAGACCGGGGGGTAACGAGCAGTACTTC	CASSLRPGGNEQYF
TRBV5-6	TRBJ1-1	-	-	TGTGCCAGCAGCTCAAGCCCAGGGCTTGAAGCTTTCTTT	CASSSSPGLEAFF
TRBV4-1	TRBJ1-1	TRBD1	-	TGCGCCAGCAGCCAGACCAGACAGGGCATGAACACTGAAGCTTTCTTT	CASSQTRQGMNTEAFF
TRBV5-6	TRBJ2-6	-	-	TGTGCCAGCAGCCGACCGACGAGAAGCTCTGGGGCCAACGTCCTGACTTTC	CASSRPTRSSGANVLTF
TRBV19	TRBJ1-1	-	-	TGTGCCAGTAGTACCCCAGGGCTAGCCCCTGAAGCTTTCTTT	CASSTPGLAPEAFF
TRBV6-5	TRBJ1-1	-	-	TGTGCCAGCAGTTACAGGGAGATGAACACTGAAGCTTTCTTT	CASSYREMNTEAFF
TRBV11-3	TRBJ1-1	-	-	TGTGCCAGCAGCCTCACGGGGGGGCGGACTGAAGCTTTCTTT	CASSLTGGRTEAFF
TRBV5-1	TRBJ2-1	-	-	TGCGCCAGCAGCTTCCTGCTAGAGTCCGGCAATGAGCAGTTCTTC	CASSFLLESGNEQFF
TRBV7-8	TRBJ1-2	-	-	TGTGCCAGCAGCTTAGATCCTCGGGGAGGGGGTCCGGGAGGCTACACCTTC	CASSLDPRGGGPGGYTF
TRBV11-1	TRBJ1-5	-	-	TGTGCCAGCAGCTTAGAATACAATCAGCCCCAGCATTTT	CASSLEYNQPQHF